The 17 T cell receptor beta chains reported below all come from one sample, sequenced in a study of shared clonotypes between healthy human individuals. Data came from immunoSEQ multiplex PCR; TCRdb stores just in-frame clones and leaves some out. The data contain about 2 million clones, 95% of them singletons. Sample: naive CD4+ T cells sorted from blood. Subset denoted: CD45RA+ positively selected. The source is a man between 18 and 29 years old in good health.

About this clone itself: The same CDR3 arises from other DNA sequences in this sample as well. The chain employs TRBV5-6 and TRBJ2-7; no firm D call. Trimming shortened V by 1 base and J by 3 bases, and 8 bases separated the two germline ends. The germline V gene has CDR1 SGHDT and CDR2 YYEEEE. The length of the CDR3 is 13 residues. CDR3 loop: CASSLSLYYEQYF. The DNA of the CDR3 is TGTGCCAGCAGCTTGAGTCTATACTACGAGCAGTACTTC. Complete variable domain (other parts from reference TRBV5-6 and TRBJ2-7): DAGVTQSPTHLIKTRGQQVTLRCSPKSGHDTVSWYQQALGQGPQFIFQYYEEEERQRGNFPDRFSGHQFPNYSSELNVNALLLGDSALYLCASSLSLYYEQYFGPGTRLTVT.

V and J are TRBV10-3 and TRBJ1-2; D ambiguous. CDR1 is ENHRY, CDR2 SYGVKD, per germline. The CDR3 runs to 12 residues. Deletions cut 3 bases from V and 7 bases from J, with 9 bases between. Here the CDR3 reads CAISDPRGGYTF. Here the CDR3 DNA reads TGTGCCATCAGTGACCCCCGTGGTGGCTACACCTTC.

J is TRBJ2-3 and V is TRBV5-1, with a weak D call TRBD2 (6 bases). The germline V and J ends were trimmed by 4 bases and 2 bases, with 14 bases remaining between them. Germline V lookup: CDR1 SGHRS, CDR2 YFSETQ. The CDR3 runs 15 residues. The DNA of the CDR3 is TGCGCCAGCAGCCCGGTAGCGGATAACACAGATACGCAGTATTTT. Its translation is CASSPVADNTDTQYF.

The gene calls are TRBV25-1 and TRBJ2-2; 7 bases match TRBD1. CDR3 size: 14 residues. Germline CDR1 MGHDK, CDR2 SYGVNS. The V and J ends lost 5 bases and 4 bases, in that order; junction bases with no gene match: 4. As DNA, the CDR3 is TGTGCCAGCAGTATAACAGGGGTCACCGGGGAGCTGTTTTTT. Translation gives CASSITGVTGELFF.

This clone turned up a few times. The gene calls are TRBV25-1 and TRBJ1-1, with a weak D call TRBD1 (6 bases). V dropped 7 bases and J dropped 0 bases, with 12 bases sitting between them. The CDR3 spans 14 residues. Germline-derived CDR1 and CDR2 are MGHDK and SYGVNS. CDR3 nucleotides: TGTGCCAGCACCCTGGGGGGCGTGAACACTGAAGCTTTCTTT. Translating gives CASTLGGVNTEAFF.

This chain joins TRBV9 and TRBJ2-5, with a possible D match to TRBD1 (6 bases). Trimming took off 0 bases at V and 5 bases at J, with 11 bases between the two ends. Looked up from germline, CDR1 is SGDLS and CDR2 is YYNGEE. The CDR3 consists of 14 residues. CDR3: CASSVGTGMETQYF. The CDR3 DNA follows: TGTGCCAGCAGCGTAGGAACAGGGATGGAGACCCAGTACTTC. Supplemented by reference TRBV9 and TRBJ2-5, the full variable domain reads DSGVTQTPKHLITATGQRVTLRCSPRSGDLSVYWYQQSLDQGLQFLIQYYNGEERAKGNILERFSAQQFPDLHSELNLSSLELGDSALYFCASSVGTGMETQYFGPGTRLLVL.

The chain has TRBV10-3 and TRBJ2-7; 14 bases agree with TRBD2. There are 15 residues in the CDR3. Per the germline V gene, CDR1 is ENHRY and CDR2 is SYGVKD. V lost 6 bases to trimming and J lost 4 bases; unmatched junction nucleotides: 5. The CDR3 DNA reads TGTGCCATCAGGAAGACTAGCGGGGGGGTGTACGAGCAGTACTTC. Translation: CAIRKTSGGVYEQYF.

In regard to this clone: Germline and junction disagree at one end, which may indicate a read error. The chain carries TRBV30 and TRBJ1-3, with a possible D match to TRBD1 (5 bases). Germline CDR1 GTSNPN, CDR2 SVGIG (reference sequence). The CDR3 has 11 residues. The CDR3 protein is CAWSTGTLRTF. CDR3 sequence (DNA): TGTGCCTGGTCCACGGGGACCCTAAGGACGTTT.

This rearrangement joins TRBV5-1 to TRBJ2-6; D gene uncertain. The germline V gene has CDR1 SGHRS and CDR2 YFSETQ. With 1 base removed from V and 0 bases from J, the gap between germline ends came to 5 bases. CDR3 size: 15 residues. The CDR3 region is CASSLMSSGANVLTF. For the CDR3, the DNA is TGCGCCAGCAGCTTGATGAGCTCTGGGGCCAACGTCCTGACTTTC.

The CDR3 region is CASSRPMETSGTDTQYF. DNA of the CDR3: TGTGCCAGCAGCCGTCCCATGGAGACTAGCGGCACAGATACGCAGTATTTT. The chain joins TRBV11-2 to TRBJ2-3; TRBD2 agrees at 8 bases. With V trimmed by 5 bases and J by 1 base, 11 bases remained unmatched. Germline CDR1 is SGHAT and CDR2 is FQNNGV. The CDR3 extends over 17 amino acids.

This clone was found once. The chain has TRBV6-5 and TRBJ2-7; 7 positions match TRBD1. Germline lookup yields CDR1 MNHEY and CDR2 SVGAGI. The ends lost 5 bases at V and 0 bases at J; junction bases unmatched: 7. This CDR3 has 15 amino acids. The CDR3 sequence: CASSSPGQTSYEQYF. For the CDR3, the DNA is TGTGCCAGCAGTAGCCCGGGACAGACCTCCTACGAGCAGTACTTC.

This chain connects TRBV5-1 to TRBJ2-2, with no clear D. Per the germline V gene, CDR1 is SGHRS and CDR2 is YFSETQ. V was pared by 0 bases and J by 1 base, with 13 bases between. This CDR3 spans 17 amino acids. The CDR3 protein is CASSLASFSLNTGELFF. In nucleotides, the CDR3 is TGCGCCAGCAGCTTGGCCTCCTTCTCATTGAACACCGGGGAGCTGTTTTTT.

The chain carries TRBV6-5 and TRBJ2-2; the D is unclear. CDR3 size: 15 residues. Trimming removed 0 bases from V and 5 bases from J, with 10 bases in between. Germline V lookup: CDR1 MNHEY, CDR2 SVGAGI. The CDR3 DNA is TGTGCCAGCAGTTACTCGGAAACTGTAACCGGGGAGCTGTTTTTT. Its protein product is CASSYSETVTGELFF.

V gene TRBV6-6 combines with J gene TRBJ2-3; D is possibly TRBD2 (7 bases). This CDR3 is built from 16 residues. Germline V gene lookup returns CDR1 MNHNY and CDR2 SVGAGI (reference sequence). V was shortened by 5 bases and J by 4 bases, with 19 bases between the two germline ends. CDR3 sequence reads: CASSRMGAGAADTQYF. The CDR3 coding sequence is TGTGCCAGCAGTCGGATGGGGGCGGGAGCAGCAGATACGCAGTATTTT.

The V and J genes are TRBV30 and TRBJ1-3; no definite D call. The V end lost 4 bases, the J end lost 4 bases, and 14 bases lay between the germline ends. CDR1 and CDR2 (germline): GTSNPN, SVGIG (reference sequence). This CDR3 spans 14 amino acids. CDR3 coding DNA: TGTGCCTGGACCCCTGGTGACCCAGGAAACACCATATATTTT. It translates to CAWTPGDPGNTIYF.

In its sample, this clone was seen once. This sequence joins TRBV18 and TRBJ2-7, with D perhaps matching TRBD1 or TRBD2 (5 bases each). Germline lookup yields CDR1 KGHSH and CDR2 LQKENI. This CDR3 is built from 14 residues. Trimming removed 1 base at V and 5 bases at J, with 12 bases between. CDR3 nucleotides: TGTGCCAGCTCACCACGGGGCCCGGGGAACGAGCAGTACTTC. Amino acids: CASSPRGPGNEQYF.

This clone was found once. The V and J genes are TRBV30 and TRBJ1-2, with 7 bases that match TRBD1. The V segment lost 4 bases and the J segment 4 bases; nucleotides outside the gene matches: 9. The CDR3 extends over 14 amino acids. Germline lookup yields CDR1 GTSNPN and CDR2 SVGIG (reference sequence). The CDR3 spells CAWIQGGVAYGYTF. The CDR3 DNA sequence: TGTGCCTGGATTCAGGGGGGGGTTGCCTATGGCTACACCTTC.